These 18 T cell receptor beta chains were sequenced from one sample in a study of T-cell memory formation after mild COVID-19. Each CDR3 protein gets one entry after TCRdb re-called the 5' RACE reads with MiXCR. The table records 350,000 to 450,000 distinct CDR3 sequences, approximately 15% of them present only once. The sample taken for sequencing was PBMCs or a T cell subset sorted from them (not recorded which). The receptors were sampled from a man between 18 and 35 years old who had mild COVID-19 (a few samples of this study predate the infection). Cell type and time point are not known.

In its sample, this clonotype was seen a few times. This rearrangement joins TRBV5-4 to TRBJ2-2; a weak D match, TRBD1 (7 bases). The CDR3 has 15 residues. CDR1 and CDR2 from the germline V gene are SGHNT and YYREEE (reference sequence). Trimming took 4 bases from V and 5 from J, leaving 15 bases between them. CDR3 sequence: CASSGKEGATGELFF. The CDR3 nucleotides are TGTGCCAGCAGCGGAAAGGAGGGGGCGACCGGGGAGCTGTTTTTT.

This sequence joins TRBV4-1 and TRBJ1-2, with 11 nucleotides matching TRBD1. Germline V lookup: CDR1 MGHRA, CDR2 YSYEKL. The V gene end was trimmed by 3 bases and the J gene end by 6 bases; junction bases not matched to a gene: 3. CDR3 length: 14 amino acids. CDR3 region: CASSHRTGGDGYTF. The CDR3 DNA reads TGCGCCAGCAGCCACCGGACAGGGGGCGATGGCTACACCTTC.

This clonotype was recorded a few times. The CDR3 protein is CASSQVQGAGETQYF. The CDR3 DNA reads as TGCGCCAGCAGCCAAGTACAGGGGGCGGGGGAGACCCAGTACTTC. The chain carries TRBV4-1 and TRBJ2-5; TRBD1 aligns across 9 bases. The CDR3 totals 15 residues. V shed 1 base and J 5 bases; nucleotides not matched to a gene: 5. Germline loops: CDR1 MGHRA, CDR2 YSYEKL.

The rearrangement uses TRBV7-2 and TRBJ1-1; the D is unclear. The germline V and J ends were trimmed by 5 bases and 1 base, with 5 bases remaining between them. CDR3 length equals 12 residues. CDR1 and CDR2 from the germline V gene are SGHTA and FQGNSA. The CDR3 DNA sequence: TGTGCCAGCAGCATAACGAACACTGAAGCTTTCTTT. It is translated as CASSITNTEAFF.

This clonotype was observed a few times. The rearrangement links TRBV27 to TRBJ2-5; TRBD2 is a possible D gene (5 bases). Germline V gene lookup returns CDR1 MNHEY and CDR2 SMNVEV (reference sequence). CDR3 size: 13 residues. Trimming removed 3 bases at V and 4 bases at J, with 9 bases between. The CDR3: CASSFSSRETQYF. The CDR3 nucleotides read TGTGCCAGCAGTTTTTCTAGCAGAGAGACCCAGTACTTC.

The chain combines TRBV7-2 with TRBJ2-5, with D possibly being TRBD1 (5 bases). Trimming stripped 5 bases from V and 5 bases from J, with 15 bases between. This CDR3 is built from 14 residues. Germline V lookup: CDR1 SGHTA, CDR2 FQGNSA. The CDR3 here is CASSAMGRRETQYF. The CDR3 DNA sequence: TGTGCCAGCAGCGCAATGGGGCGCAGGGAGACCCAGTACTTC.

The chain joins TRBV6-4 to TRBJ2-2; 8 bases are shared with TRBD2. Per the germline V gene, CDR1 is MRHNA and CDR2 is SNTAGT. The CDR3 spans 15 residues. The junction had 8 bases not matched to a gene; V was cut back by 5 bases and J by 6 bases. CDR3 bases: TGTGCCAGCAGTTCGGGACTAGAAGGCTCCGGGGAGCTGTTTTTT. Translated, it gives CASSSGLEGSGELFF.

This clonotype was seen repeatedly, ten times or more. The chain carries TRBV5-1 and TRBJ2-5; D is perhaps TRBD1 or TRBD2 (6 bases each). Trimming shortened V by 4 bases and J by 2 bases, and 15 bases separated the two germline ends. CDR1 and CDR2 from the germline V gene are SGHRS and YFSETQ. The CDR3 sequence is 15 residues long. Here the CDR3 DNA reads TGCGCCAGCAGCCCTTGGAGGGGGATTCAAGAGACCCAGTACTTC. It codes for CASSPWRGIQETQYF.

This clonotype showed up just a few times. This sequence joins TRBV12-3 or TRBV12-4 and TRBJ2-4; D not resolved. This CDR3 contains 12 residues. Deletions cut 3 bases from V and 9 bases from J, with 9 bases between. CDR3 protein: CASSFSGGIQYF. CDR3 nucleotides: TGTGCCAGCAGTTTTTCTGGTGGCATTCAGTACTTC.

This clonotype was counted a few times. The V call is TRBV6-5, the J call TRBJ1-1, with a tentative D call TRBD1 (5 bases). Trimming cost V 4 bases and J 6 bases, with 9 bases left between them. Germline V gene lookup returns CDR1 MNHEY and CDR2 SVGAGI. CDR3 length: 12 residues. The CDR3 loop reads CASSSPGAEAFF. The CDR3 coding sequence is TGTGCCAGCAGTTCTCCGGGGGCTGAAGCTTTCTTT.

This clonotype was counted a few times. This chain uses TRBV7-9 with TRBJ2-1, with 12 bases matching TRBD1. CDR1 is SEHNR and CDR2 is FQNEAQ in the germline V gene (reference sequence). This CDR3 has 15 residues. V was pared by 4 bases and J by 5 bases, with 3 bases of the junction left unmatched. CDR3 coding DNA: TGTGCCAGCAGCTGGGACAGGGGGCGAGACAATGAGCAGTTCTTC. As protein: CASSWDRGRDNEQFF.

In its sample, this clonotype was seen many times. This rearrangement joins TRBV5-6 to TRBJ2-1; D ambiguous. The length of the CDR3 is 14 residues. The V gene lost 2 bases and the J gene lost 4 bases, with 10 bases spanning the gap. The V gene's germline CDR1 is SGHDT and CDR2 YYEEEE. The CDR3 DNA reads as TGTGCCAGCAGCTTCACAGACCCGTACAATGAGCAGTTCTTC. Protein sequence: CASSFTDPYNEQFF.

The table lists this clonotype with a few counts. J is TRBJ2-6 and V is TRBV7-9, with D perhaps TRBD1 or TRBD2 (6 bases each). Germline CDR1 is SEHNR and CDR2 is FQNEAQ (reference sequence). This CDR3 has 17 residues. V lost 4 bases, J lost 0 bases, and 13 bases lay in between. The CDR3 loop reads CASSSTGGSSGANVLTF. The CDR3 nucleotides read TGTGCCAGCAGCTCGACCGGGGGCAGCTCTGGGGCCAACGTCCTGACTTTC.

This clonotype was picked up a small number of times. The J gene is TRBJ2-7, the V gene TRBV6-2 or TRBV6-3; weak D call: TRBD2 (5 bases). Germline V gene sequence: CDR1 MNHEY, CDR2 SVGEGT. Trimming removed 6 bases from V and 2 bases from J, with 11 bases in between. This CDR3 has 13 residues. The DNA of the CDR3 is TGTGCCAGCAGCGATCGGGGAACCTACGAGCAGTACGTC. This gives the protein CASSDRGTYEQYV.

This rearrangement joins TRBV12-3 or TRBV12-4 to TRBJ2-2; D ambiguous. Trimming pared 2 bases from V and 1 base from J, leaving 8 bases between. This CDR3 spans 15 amino acids. CDR3 DNA: TGTGCCAGCAGTTTATCAGCGAGGAACACCGGGGAGCTGTTTTTT. Amino acid sequence: CASSLSARNTGELFF.

The V and J genes are TRBV4-3 and TRBJ1-4, with D possibly TRBD1 on 6 matching bases. CDR3 length equals 13 residues. Germline CDR1 reads LGHNA; CDR2 reads YSLEER. Trimming removed 4 bases from V and 14 bases from J, with 17 bases in between. CDR3 sequence: CASSPFTGLRLFF. The CDR3 DNA follows: TGCGCCAGCAGCCCATTCACAGGGCTTAGGCTGTTTTTT.

The rearrangement uses TRBV12-3 or TRBV12-4 and TRBJ1-2, with D possibly TRBD1 on 5 matching bases. The CDR3 is 12 amino acids. The germline V and J ends were trimmed by 8 bases and 4 bases, with 11 bases remaining between them. The CDR3 DNA is TGTGCCAGCGGCGGGGGTGTCTATGGCTACACCTTC. Residues: CASGGGVYGYTF.

This clonotype was detected ten times or more. The chain recombines TRBV10-3 with TRBJ2-7, with 11 bases lining up with TRBD1. The CDR3 spans 13 residues. V gave up 7 bases and J gave up 6 bases; unmatched junction bases: 5. Germline lookup yields CDR1 ENHRY and CDR2 SYGVKD. The CDR3 loop reads CAIKGQGAGEQYF. In DNA form, the CDR3 reads TGTGCCATCAAAGGACAGGGGGCAGGCGAGCAGTACTTC.